This T cell receptor (beta chain) was observed in a study of blood T cell repertoires in COVID-19. The wider study: Both acute and convalescent COVID-19 samples were obtained from the United States, Italy and Spain. PBMCs, B-cell-depleted T cells, or T cells provided the cDNA or gDNA that made up the material.

Original data processing: Cell counts per sample came from amplifying reference gene primers. Only in-frame clones appear in the TCRdb table, and some are missing; sequencing was by immunoSEQ multiplex PCR. For V, J and clone size, that table is used; D and trimming come from the DNA. This table has 150,000 to 200,000 clones, approximately 83% appearing once. The CDR3 covers 13 residues. Germline V gene sequence: CDR1 SGHRS, CDR2 YFSETQ. V lost 4 bases, J lost 4 bases, and 10 bases lay in between. V is TRBV5-1 and J is TRBJ2-3; possible D gene TRBD1, 6 bases. The clonotype was recovered from a man aged 60 to 75 with acute or convalescent COVID-19. The sequenced material came from peripheral blood. The CDR3 loop is CASSREGADTQYF. The CDR3 DNA sequence: TGCGCCAGCAGCCGAGAGGGGGCAGATACGCAGTATTTT.